This T cell receptor (beta chain) comes out of a study of T cell repertoires in cytomegalovirus infection. This clonotype was seen repeatedly, ten times or more. TCRdb ran MiXCR on the reads and lists one entry per CDR3 protein. Here the sample spans some 250,000 distinct CDR3 sequences, roughly 9.1% being singletons. The TCR comes from a human donor in good health (CMV status not recorded). Some clones in this sample may be carry-over from other donors' samples. The sequenced material came from PBMCs.

CDR3 in amino acids: CASSFDTEAFF. The CDR3 DNA sequence: TGTGCCAGCAGTTTTGACACTGAAGCTTTCTTT. The V call is TRBV12-3 or TRBV12-4, the J call TRBJ1-1; D remains ambiguous. Between the trimmed V and J ends, which lost 3 bases and 3 bases, there was a span of 2 bases. This CDR3 region has 11 residues.